Shown below are 32 T cell receptor beta chains from a single sample sequenced in a study of T cell responses to AZD1222 COVID-19 vaccine. The protocol was immunoSEQ multiplex PCR, while the TCRdb copy is restricted to in-frame clones and leaves out a portion. The sample contains 180,000 or so clones, about 94% of which appear only once. The sequencing used peripheral blood, collected 28 days after the second AZD1222 dose. The receptors stem from an adult who received the AZD1222 COVID-19 vaccine.

This clone has more than one count but fewer than ten. The CDR3 region has the DNA TGTGCCAGCAGTGATTCGAGCGGGGGCTACAATGAGCAGTTCTTC. This gives the protein CASSDSSGGYNEQFF. V and J are TRBV25-1 and TRBJ2-1; 8 bases fit TRBD2. This CDR3 has 15 residues. J gave up 3 bases and V 3 bases, and 4 bases lay outside the gene matches. Looked up from germline, CDR1 is MGHDK and CDR2 is SYGVNS.

V gene TRBV19 combines with J gene TRBJ1-5, with TRBD1 identical over 9 bases. V was pared by 5 bases and J by 15 bases, with 14 bases of the junction left unmatched. The CDR3 loop spans 14 amino acids. CDR1 is LNHDA, CDR2 SQIVND, per germline (reference sequence). The CDR3 nucleotides read TGTGCCAGTAGTGATCCCGGGACAGGGAGAGGAGGGCATTTT. This translates into CASSDPGTGRGGHF.

The chain is built from TRBV5-6 and TRBJ1-2, with D possibly being TRBD1 (5 bases). The CDR3 is 13 residues long. V was clipped by 2 bases and J by 6 bases, with 11 bases between them. CDR1 is SGHDT, CDR2 YYEEEE, per germline. CDR3 nucleotides: TGTGCCAGCAGCTTTTACTGGGGGGATGGCTACACCTTC. This encodes CASSFYWGDGYTF.

This rearrangement joins TRBV12-5 to TRBJ1-5, with 7 bases identical to TRBD1. The V gene's germline CDR1 is LGHNT and CDR2 FRNRAP. V shed 2 bases and J 10 bases; nucleotides not matched to a gene: 8. The CDR3 length is 14 residues. CDR3 in amino acids: CASGLLQGGSPQHF. The CDR3 nucleotides are TGTGCTAGTGGTTTGCTGCAGGGGGGGAGTCCCCAGCATTTT.

The rearrangement links TRBV28 to TRBJ2-7, with 12 bases matching TRBD1. Germline CDR1 MDHEN, CDR2 SYDVKM. V shed 7 bases and J 5 bases; nucleotides not matched to a gene: 9. The CDR3 has 15 residues. The CDR3 region has the DNA TGTGCCAGCACCGAGACCGGGACAGGGGGCGACGAGCAGTACTTC. Residues: CASTETGTGGDEQYF.

This clone has just one count. The chain recombines TRBV6-5 with TRBJ2-2, with 8 positions matching TRBD1. Germline CDR1 is MNHEY and CDR2 is SVGAGI. CDR3 size: 16 residues. V gave up 4 bases and J gave up 3 bases; unmatched junction bases: 7. CDR3 in amino acids: CASSSPGGGYTGELFF. CDR3 coding DNA: TGTGCCAGCAGTTCTCCAGGGGGCGGGTACACCGGGGAGCTGTTTTTT.

J is TRBJ1-3 and V is TRBV9; D remains ambiguous. This CDR3 has 11 residues. V lost 6 bases, J lost 4 bases, and 5 bases lay in between. Germline V gene lookup returns CDR1 SGDLS and CDR2 YYNGEE. The chain's CDR3 is CASKKGNTIYF. The CDR3, as DNA: TGTGCCAGCAAAAAGGGAAACACCATATATTTT. Filled out from reference TRBV9 and TRBJ1-3, the complete variable domain reads DSGVTQTPKHLITATGQRVTLRCSPRSGDLSVYWYQQSLDQGLQFLIQYYNGEERAKGNILERFSAQQFPDLHSELNLSSLELGDSALYFCASKKGNTIYFGEGSWLTVV.

V usage is TRBV5-1 and J usage is TRBJ2-3, with 7 bases lining up with TRBD2. J was trimmed by 3 bases and V by 2 bases; bases with no gene match: 3. The CDR3 covers 14 residues. CDR1 SGHRS and CDR2 YFSETQ come from the germline V gene. CDR3 DNA: TGCGCCAGCAGCTTCGGGCGGGGGACAGATACGCAGTATTTT. Its translation: CASSFGRGTDTQYF.

V and J are TRBV2 and TRBJ1-6; D remains ambiguous. Trimming stripped 3 bases from V and 6 bases from J, with 6 bases between. Germline CDR1 and CDR2: SNHLY and FYNNEI. This CDR3 has 13 residues. This chain's CDR3 is CASSDVGNSPLHF. In DNA, the CDR3 is TGTGCCAGCAGTGACGTGGGTAATTCACCCCTCCACTTT.

Regarding this clone: Other nucleotide sequences from this sample produce the same CDR3. The rearrangement joins TRBV5-1 to TRBJ1-2; D is ambiguous. V was shortened by 0 bases and J by 5 bases, with 8 bases between the two germline ends. Germline V gene sequence: CDR1 SGHRS, CDR2 YFSETQ. There are 13 residues in the CDR3. The CDR3 nucleotides are TGCGCCAGCAGCTTGGTTGGGGATTATGGCTACACCTTC. Its translation is CASSLVGDYGYTF.

For this clone: The germline gene is not matched at one end of the junction; a read error may be the cause. The J gene is TRBJ2-7, the V gene TRBV4-2; 12 nucleotides match TRBD2. Germline lookup yields CDR1 LGHNA and CDR2 YNFKEQ. The CDR3 loop spans 18 amino acids. The CDR3: CAGSQEASGGAGSYEQYF. CDR3 in DNA: TGTGCCGGCAGCCAAGAGGCTAGCGGGGGGGCCGGATCCTACGAGCAGTACTTC.

The chain employs TRBV4-3 and TRBJ2-2; TRBD2 aligns across 9 bases. Germline V gene lookup returns CDR1 LGHNA and CDR2 YSLEER. The V and J ends lost 1 base and 3 bases, in that order; junction bases with no gene match: 6. This CDR3 has 17 amino acids. The CDR3 reads CASSQGGTSLDTGELFF. In DNA form, the CDR3 reads TGCGCCAGCAGCCAAGGGGGGACTAGCTTGGACACCGGGGAGCTGTTTTTT.

The chain carries TRBV6-5 and TRBJ1-1; D gene ambiguous. Per germline, CDR1 MNHEY and CDR2 SVGAGI. The V and J ends lost 3 bases and 1 base respectively, with 9 bases between them. The CDR3 spans 14 residues. The DNA for the CDR3 is TGTGCCAGCAGTTATTTGGCGGAGAACACTGAAGCTTTCTTT. Its protein product is CASSYLAENTEAFF.

This clone was found once. The chain employs TRBV18 and TRBJ2-3, with D perhaps TRBD1 or TRBD2 (5 bases each). This CDR3 comprises 14 residues. CDR1 and CDR2 from the germline V gene are KGHSH and LQKENI. V was pared by 5 bases and J by 4 bases, with 13 bases between. The CDR3, as DNA: TGTGCCAGCTCAATCGCACGGGGCGCAGATACGCAGTATTTT. Amino acids: CASSIARGADTQYF.

This chain links TRBV4-3 with TRBJ2-3; D possibly uses TRBD1 or TRBD2 (7 bases each). Trimming removed 1 base from V and 0 bases from J, with 14 bases in between. Germline CDR1 is LGHNA and CDR2 is YSLEER. CDR3 size: 17 residues. The DNA for the CDR3 is TGCGCCAGCAGCCAAGGCCCAGGGGGGGCTAGCACAGATACGCAGTATTTT. It yields the protein CASSQGPGGASTDTQYF.

CDR3 in amino acids: CASSQGLRQPYGYTF. The CDR3 nucleotides are TGTGCCAGCAGCCAAGGGTTGCGACAACCATATGGCTACACCTTC. The chain recombines TRBV14 with TRBJ1-2; D gene ambiguous. Per the germline V gene, CDR1 is SGHDN and CDR2 is FVKESK. This CDR3 has 15 amino acids. V shed 1 base and J shed 5 bases, with 14 bases lying between them.

This sequence joins TRBV12-3 or TRBV12-4 and TRBJ1-2; D gene unclear. Trimming left V 3 bases short and J 7 bases short, with 6 bases between. There are 11 residues in the CDR3. The CDR3 nucleotides are TGTGCCAGCAGTTTCTCTGCTGGCTACACCTTC. Translating gives CASSFSAGYTF.

The chain uses TRBV6-5 and TRBJ1-3; 7 nucleotides align to TRBD1. The CDR3 spans 16 residues. V lost 0 bases to trimming and J lost 3 bases; unmatched junction nucleotides: 5. Germline V gene data show CDR1 as MNHEY and CDR2 as SVGAGI. CDR3 region: CASSYSSGTVGNTIYF. CDR3 DNA sequence: TGTGCCAGCAGTTACTCGTCCGGGACAGTTGGAAACACCATATATTTT.

V is TRBV19 and J is TRBJ2-1; D not certain. V was trimmed by 3 bases and J by 0 bases, leaving 12 bases between them. The CDR3 is 16 residues long. The germline CDR1 and CDR2 sequences are LNHDA and SQIVND (reference sequence). CDR3 sequence: CASSMRQWSSYNEQFF. As DNA, the CDR3 is TGTGCCAGTAGTATGAGGCAGTGGAGCTCCTACAATGAGCAGTTCTTC.

The chain is built from TRBV28 and TRBJ2-7; D is ambiguous. The CDR3 length is 14 residues. The V end was cut by 3 bases, the J end by 5 bases, with 14 bases between. CDR1 is MDHEN, CDR2 SYDVKM, per germline. The CDR3 DNA follows: TGTGCCAGCAGTTTCAACTTCCAGCCTAACGAGCAGTACTTC. It is translated as CASSFNFQPNEQYF.

The gene calls are TRBV6-4 and TRBJ1-2, with 7 bases identical to TRBD1. This CDR3 comprises 17 residues. Germline-derived CDR1 and CDR2 are MRHNA and SNTAGT. With 2 bases clipped from V and 9 bases from J, the junction kept 18 bases outside the gene matches. This CDR3 is CASSDRPGQIPLWRYTF. Here the CDR3 DNA reads TGTGCCAGCAGTGACCGGCCGGGACAGATCCCCCTATGGCGCTACACCTTC.

This chain joins TRBV5-1 and TRBJ2-5; 8 bases are a match to TRBD1. CDR3 length: 16 amino acids. Trimming cost V 5 bases and J 3 bases; bases outside gene matches: 12. From germline, CDR1 is SGHRS and CDR2 YFSETQ. The DNA for the CDR3 is TGCGCCAGCAGTTTTACAGGGGGATTGATTAAAGAGACCCAGTACTTC. Its protein is CASSFTGGLIKETQYF.

The rearrangement links TRBV4-3 to TRBJ1-2, with a possible D match to TRBD1 (6 bases). The CDR3 runs to 14 residues. Deletions cut 2 bases from V and 7 bases from J, with 14 bases between. Looked up from germline, CDR1 is LGHNA and CDR2 is YSLEER. The CDR3 region has the DNA TGCGCCAGCAGCCAACAGGAGGGGGTTGGTGGCTACACCTTC. Protein: CASSQQEGVGGYTF.

The V gene is TRBV5-1, the J gene TRBJ1-2, with 8 nucleotides matching TRBD1. The CDR3 totals 16 residues. V gave up 4 bases and J gave up 4 bases; unmatched junction bases: 12. The germline gives CDR1 SGHRS, CDR2 YFSETQ. The CDR3 spells CASSPTSGQGVYGYTF. DNA for the CDR3: TGCGCCAGCAGCCCTACTTCCGGACAGGGAGTCTATGGCTACACCTTC.

The J gene is TRBJ1-4, the V gene TRBV18; 7 bases line up with TRBD1. Germline CDR1 reads KGHSH; CDR2 reads LQKENI. J was trimmed by 7 bases and V by 3 bases; bases with no gene match: 11. The CDR3 loop spans 16 amino acids. In DNA form, the CDR3 reads TGTGCCAGCTCACCGTCCCCTGACAGGGCTGGTGAAAAACTGTTTTTT. Its translation: CASSPSPDRAGEKLFF.

The chain uses TRBV9 and TRBJ2-7, with 8 nucleotides matching TRBD2. The CDR3 contains 14 residues. CDR1 and CDR2 from the germline V gene are SGDLS and YYNGEE. V dropped 0 bases and J dropped 3; count of bases not matched to a gene: 2. The CDR3 bases are TGTGCCAGCAGCGTAGCCGGGGGGGACTACGAGCAGTACTTC. Protein product: CASSVAGGDYEQYF. The full variable domain, rest sourced from reference TRBV9 and TRBJ2-7, is DSGVTQTPKHLITATGQRVTLRCSPRSGDLSVYWYQQSLDQGLQFLIQYYNGEERAKGNILERFSAQQFPDLHSELNLSSLELGDSALYFCASSVAGGDYEQYFGPGTRLTVT.

The rearrangement uses TRBV27 and TRBJ2-2; perhaps TRBD1 as D (5 bases). The V end lost 2 bases, the J end lost 8 bases, and 12 bases lay between the germline ends. Per the germline V gene, CDR1 is MNHEY and CDR2 is SMNVEV (reference sequence). The length of the CDR3 is 14 residues. DNA for the CDR3: TGTGCCAGCAGTTTACTCAGGGTTGGGGGGGAGCTGTTTTTT. Translating it yields CASSLLRVGGELFF.

The chain carries TRBV6-5 and TRBJ2-3, with D perhaps matching TRBD1 (5 bases). Per the germline V gene, CDR1 is MNHEY and CDR2 is SVGAGI. V dropped 4 bases and J dropped 1 base, with 15 bases sitting between them. The CDR3 is 16 amino acids. The CDR3: CASSSRGQPGTDTQYF. The CDR3 region has the DNA TGTGCCAGCAGTTCGAGAGGACAACCTGGCACAGATACGCAGTATTTT.

The count of this clone is one. CDR3 nucleotides: TGTGCCAGCAGCTCCGCTTCGCGGGGGGCGCAAGAGACCCAGTACTTC. This codes for CASSSASRGAQETQYF. The rearrangement joins TRBV7-2 to TRBJ2-5; TRBD2 aligns across 8 bases. This CDR3 is 16 amino acids long. Germline V gene lookup returns CDR1 SGHTA and CDR2 FQGNSA. V shed 4 bases and J 2 bases; nucleotides not matched to a gene: 9.

The chain joins TRBV14 to TRBJ2-3, with 9 bases lining up with TRBD1. There are 17 residues in the CDR3. Germline V gene sequence: CDR1 SGHDN, CDR2 FVKESK. With 4 bases clipped from V and 6 bases from J, the junction kept 14 bases outside the gene matches. The CDR3 nucleotides read TGTGCCAGCAGCCGGCGACTAACCGGGACAGGGCCGGATACGCAGTATTTT. This codes for CASSRRLTGTGPDTQYF.

Points on this clone: Within the sample, other DNA sequences also encode this same CDR3. This sequence joins TRBV6-5 and TRBJ1-5; maybe TRBD1 (5 bases). The V end was cut by 2 bases, the J end by 4 bases, with 9 bases between. CDR1 and CDR2 from the germline V gene are MNHEY and SVGAGI. The CDR3 length is 14 residues. CDR3 region: CASSYGRGNQPQHF. The CDR3 nucleotides are TGTGCCAGCAGTTACGGTCGGGGGAATCAGCCCCAGCATTTT.

The chain employs TRBV11-2 and TRBJ2-7, with D hard to call. The CDR3 is 15 amino acids. The V and J ends lost 1 base and 3 bases respectively, with 13 bases between them. The germline gives CDR1 SGHAT, CDR2 FQNNGV. The CDR3 region has the DNA TGTGCCAGCAGCTTAGGGCCAGCCCTGGTCTACGAGCAGTACTTC. Residues: CASSLGPALVYEQYF.